The following is a T cell receptor (beta chain) sequence with its context. Its antigen has not been determined. Compared with germline, one end of the junction differs, possibly owing to a read error. Starting from around 500 ng total RNA, TCRbeta-specific cDNA was produced by reverse transcription with a constant-region primer and ProtoScript II reverse transcriptase. TCRbeta libraries were built with three nested multiplex PCR rounds, a slightly modified ARM-PCR procedure. The first two PCR rounds used multiplex TRBV1-TRBV30 forward primers with a Cbeta reverse primer, each for approximately 11 cycles. Sample barcodes and Illumina adapters were added in a final 25-cycle PCR with Deep VentR polymerase. Before sequencing, amplicons of 200-500 bp were gel-purified using a QIAquick gel extraction kit. An Illumina HiSeq 2500 was used to sequence the TCRbeta amplicons, generating 250-bp paired-end reads. The authors' pipeline ran thus. Reads were quality-trimmed with Trimmomatic v0.33, and paired reads were merged with FLASH v1.2.11 to recover full CDR3 sequences. MiGEC v1.2.1b assigned V, D and J germline segments to the rearranged TCRbeta sequences. VDJtools v1.0.0 computed clonotype statistics and Shannon-Wiener diversity indices. To cut down on sampling bias, every analysis after diversity analysis relied on just the 250 most abundant clonotypes from each sample. Through fastp at Q25 and MiXCR, TCRdb rebuilt clones from the public reads, retaining in-frame beta chains. When rows share a CDR3 protein, they turn into one entry using the most common DNA and genes. Clone size and V and J calls follow TCRdb, not the original study. Within this sample are 52,000 or so distinct CDR3 sequences, with around 77% of them counted one time only. Around a quarter of the sample is held by the ten biggest clonotypes.

Total RNA and DNA were co-extracted without cell sorting from approximately 20-30 mg of bulk tissue using the AllPrep DNA/RNA mini kit. Between November 2015 and March 2016, roughly 5 patients in China with histopathologically diagnosed primary liver carcinoma had their tumors surgically resected. At the time of sampling, the patients had chronic HBV infection and had not received any treatment. Five spatially separated regions were sampled from each tumor: the superior, inferior, left-lateral and right-lateral poles, plus the tumor centre. More than 90% viable tumor cells were found by histology in every tumor sample. Fresh tumor and adjacent tissue pieces were bisected, with one half stored in RNAlater at -80 degrees C and the other half sent for histology. This specimen belongs to a study of tumor-infiltrating lymphocytes in primary liver carcinoma (TCRdb year 2017). Turning to the overall study: Of the five patients, three men and two women aged 30 to 69 years, four had hepatocellular carcinoma and one had combined HCC and intrahepatic cholangiocarcinoma. A total of around 35 specimens from 5 patients, comprising some 25 tumor regions, 5 adjacent noncancerous liver tissues and 5 peripheral blood samples, were covered by TCRbeta repertoire sequencing. Each sample produced roughly 3.5 to 7.13 million productive TCRbeta reads, and read depth showed no significant difference between tissue types. The 25 or so tumor region samples were profiled with Agilent mRNA microarrays so that TCRbeta repertoire diversity could be related to the local molecular phenotype. High reproducibility was observed for the technical replicate repertoires, with mean shared-clone rates approximately 0.9 and correlation coefficients above 0.95. Across five regions of each liver tumor, along with adjacent normal tissue and blood, the study brought together TCRbeta repertoire sequencing, expression microarrays and whole-exome sequencing. The tumors of the five patients were staged as T1-T3 N0M0, with maximum diameters ranging from about 4 to 11 cm.

The CDR3 runs 13 residues from the cysteine to the phenylalanine. The retained sequence is limited to the CDR3, 39 bases, with the frame set at the first base. The full study reports these points: Bulk unsorted samples precluded comparing CD4+ and CD8+ T cell repertoires. Repertoire overlap was higher between tumor regions (mean roughly 35%) than tumor-adjacent (approximately 17%) or tumor-blood (approximately 14%) pairs, consistent with antigen-driven expansion. The study included only four to six patients, and the authors note findings should be validated in a larger study. Just about 8-24% of top clones turned up in all five regions of a tumor, which suggests spatial heterogeneity among tumor-infiltrating T cells. Compared with blood, tumors had a significantly larger share of the repertoire taken up by the top 250 clones (p = 0.039). Because sequencing covered only the TCR beta chain and unpaired alpha chains were not captured, true repertoire diversity is likely underestimated.

The chain uses TRBV12-3 or TRBV12-4 and TRBJ2-5; 5 matching bases give a weak D call of TRBD2. This receptor was obtained from a middle-aged man with primary liver carcinoma and hepatitis B virus infection. Sample: liver tumor tissue from sampling region 5. Interpreted using the paper, the cell subset or site label stands for: tumor region T5, tumor centre. The CDR3 region reads CASSRSGAETQYF. The nucleotides read TGTGCCAGCAGCCGAAGCGGCGCAGAGACTCAGTACTTC.